What follows is one TCR beta chain and its context. The data stem from a study of blood T cell repertoires in COVID-19. About the study: The samples span acute and convalescent COVID-19 from the United States, Italy and Spain. T cells, B-cell-depleted T cells, or PBMCs supplied cDNA or gDNA.

The germline V and J ends were trimmed by 2 bases and 4 bases, with 7 bases remaining between them. The CDR3 contains 13 residues. Germline V CDR1 and CDR2: MNHEY, SVGEGT. Original processing notes: Amplified reference gene primers provided the basis for estimating nucleated cell counts. Assay used: immunoSEQ multiplex PCR; TCRdb lists only in-frame clones, some missing. V, J and clone size are taken as reported in that table, and D and trimming were inferred from the DNA itself. The sample holds about 120,000 clones, roughly 80% seen once. The sample comprised peripheral blood. The receptor was isolated from a man between 65 and 85 years old with acute or convalescent COVID-19. The chain links TRBV6-2 or TRBV6-3 to TRBJ2-3, with D tentatively TRBD2 (6 bases). The CDR3 sequence is CASSYPSADTQYF. In DNA form, the CDR3 reads TGTGCCAGCAGTTACCCTAGCGCAGATACGCAGTATTTT.